The 23 T cell receptor beta chains below come from one sample, sequenced in a study of radiation and T cells in renal cell carcinoma. The time point here: baseline pretreatment blood. As to treatment: 15 Gy SBRT to primary tumor, nephrectomy 4 weeks later. Assay: immunoSEQ multiplex PCR; the TCRdb copy retains only in-frame clones and omits some. This sample has tens of thousands of clones, with about 80% found just once. Sequencing used blood, obtained from a patient whose treatment included radiotherapy and nephrectomy. All receptors derive from a man between 60 and 75 years old with renal cell carcinoma.

The chain couples TRBV11-2 to TRBJ2-7, with a possible D match to TRBD2 (6 bases). The CDR3 runs 17 residues. The germline gives CDR1 SGHAT, CDR2 FQNNGV. The V and J ends lost 5 bases and 4 bases respectively, with 24 bases between them. For the CDR3, the DNA is TGTGCCAGCAGCCTAAGAGCTCCTGGCGGGACTCTTTACGAGCAGTACTTC. Its translation is CASSLRAPGGTLYEQYF.

V gene TRBV7-2 combines with J gene TRBJ1-5; D is unclear. Germline CDR1 and CDR2: SGHTA and FQGNSA. CDR3 length: 14 residues. The germline V and J ends were trimmed by 1 base and 1 base, with 5 bases remaining between them. DNA of the CDR3: TGTGCCAGCAGCTTAGTGGGAAGCAATCAGCCCCAGCATTTT. Protein: CASSLVGSNQPQHF.

The rearrangement joins TRBV20-1 to TRBJ2-5; D assignment may be TRBD1 or TRBD2 (5 bases each). The CDR3 length is 11 residues. V was clipped by 6 bases and J by 5 bases, with 10 bases between them. The germline CDR1 and CDR2 sequences are DFQATT and SNEGSKA (reference sequence). CDR3 nucleotide sequence: TGCAGTGCCAGGGAGTGGGAGACCCAGTACTTC. This encodes CSAREWETQYF.

This clone was observed a single time. The genes are TRBV5-8 and TRBJ2-1; either TRBD1 or TRBD2 may supply D (6 bases each). V was cut by 3 bases and J by 6 bases, with 19 bases left in between. CDR3 length: 16 residues. Germline CDR1 SGHTS, CDR2 YDEGEE. The CDR3 spells CASSWGRGIGVNEQFF. CDR3 in DNA: TGTGCCAGCAGCTGGGGGCGGGGTATAGGAGTCAATGAGCAGTTCTTC.

V is TRBV27 and J is TRBJ1-6, with 7 positions matching TRBD1. The germline gives CDR1 MNHEY, CDR2 SMNVEV (reference sequence). There are 16 residues in the CDR3. V gave up 3 bases and J gave up 8 bases; unmatched junction bases: 10. The CDR3 loop is CASSFGRGRLDSPLHF. The CDR3 DNA reads TGTGCCAGCAGTTTCGGGAGGGGGCGGTTGGATTCACCCCTCCACTTT.

The chain links TRBV6-6 to TRBJ2-7, with 10 bases matching TRBD2. J was trimmed by 5 bases and V by 5 bases; bases with no gene match: 9. Germline assignment: CDR1 MNHNY and CDR2 SVGAGI (reference sequence). The CDR3 is 15 amino acids. CDR3 nucleotide sequence: TGTGCCAGCAGTATCCCGGGACTAGCGACGGACGAGCAGTACTTC. It yields the protein CASSIPGLATDEQYF.

The chain links TRBV18 to TRBJ2-7, with D possibly matching TRBD1 (5 bases). The germline V and J ends were trimmed by 2 bases and 1 base, with 6 bases remaining between them. This CDR3 is 13 amino acids long. Germline lookup yields CDR1 KGHSH and CDR2 LQKENI. CDR3 sequence reads: CASSPDSSYEQYF. CDR3 bases: TGTGCCAGCTCACCAGACAGTTCCTACGAGCAGTACTTC.

The V gene is TRBV7-9, the J gene TRBJ2-1; D gene uncertain. CDR3 size: 14 residues. Between the trimmed V and J ends, which lost 3 bases and 6 bases, there was a span of 12 bases. Germline values: CDR1 SEHNR, CDR2 FQNEAQ (reference sequence). The CDR3 region is CASSFTTSSNEQFF. CDR3 sequence (DNA): TGTGCCAGCAGCTTCACTACTTCTAGCAATGAGCAGTTCTTC.

The rearrangement joins TRBV5-1 to TRBJ1-1; D might be TRBD1 (5 bases). This CDR3 is 16 amino acids long. V lost 1 base to trimming and J lost 4 bases, with 17 bases between them. Per the germline V gene, CDR1 is SGHRS and CDR2 is YFSETQ. As DNA, the CDR3 is TGCGCCAGCAGCTTGATCCGCCAGGGCGAGGGCACTGAAGCTTTCTTT. Encoded protein: CASSLIRQGEGTEAFF.

This clone has a count of ten or more. The chain combines TRBV18 with TRBJ2-2; TRBD1 aligns across 9 bases. The CDR3 covers 14 residues. Germline V gene sequence: CDR1 KGHSH, CDR2 LQKENI. With V trimmed by 8 bases and J by 6 bases, 7 bases remained unmatched. The CDR3 region is CASPRDRESGELFF. The CDR3 DNA is TGTGCCAGCCCACGGGACAGGGAATCCGGGGAGCTGTTTTTT.

The rearrangement uses TRBV11-2 and TRBJ2-1, with TRBD2 matching over 8 bases. J gave up 7 bases and V 2 bases, and 10 bases lay outside the gene matches. This CDR3 region has 16 residues. Per the germline V gene, CDR1 is SGHAT and CDR2 is FQNNGV. The CDR3 here is CASSLSAREGHNEQFF. The DNA for the CDR3 is TGTGCCAGCAGCTTATCGGCCCGGGAGGGCCATAATGAGCAGTTCTTC.

This chain joins TRBV4-2 and TRBJ2-1; D is unclear. This CDR3 comprises 16 residues. Germline assignment: CDR1 LGHNA and CDR2 YNFKEQ. The V end was cut by 1 base, the J end by 4 bases, with 14 bases between. CDR3 sequence reads: CASSQVSFGGYNEQFF. DNA of the CDR3: TGTGCCAGCAGCCAAGTTTCCTTTGGCGGTTACAATGAGCAGTTCTTC.

This rearrangement joins TRBV12-5 to TRBJ2-5; 12 nucleotides line up with TRBD2. CDR1 is LGHNT and CDR2 is FRNRAP in the germline V gene. V trimming: 1 base; J trimming: 2 bases; junction bases outside the gene matches: 8. The CDR3 has 18 amino acids. DNA for the CDR3: TGTGCTAGTGGTTTGGGTCCCCGTCTAGCGGGAGGGCAAGAGACCCAGTACTTC. This encodes CASGLGPRLAGGQETQYF.

V usage is TRBV7-9 and J usage is TRBJ1-3; TRBD1 agrees at 10 bases. CDR1 is SEHNR and CDR2 is FQNEAQ in the germline V gene (reference sequence). The CDR3 consists of 14 residues. Trimming took 5 bases from V and 7 from J; bases not matched to a gene: 5. The CDR3 nucleotides are TGTGCCAGCAGCCCGGGACAGGGGTTCAACACCATATATTTT. Amino acid sequence: CASSPGQGFNTIYF.

The chain couples TRBV18 to TRBJ1-4, with TRBD1 as a possible D gene (6 bases). This CDR3 spans 17 amino acids. Germline loops: CDR1 KGHSH, CDR2 LQKENI. Trimming left V 3 bases short and J 8 bases short, with 22 bases between. The CDR3 bases are TGTGCCAGCTCACCTTCCTTATTAGCAGGGGCCGGGGAAAAACTGTTTTTT. As protein: CASSPSLLAGAGEKLFF. The whole variable domain, remainder taken from reference TRBV18 and TRBJ1-4, is NAGVMQNPRHLVRRRGQEARLRCSPMKGHSHVYWYRQLPEEGLKFMVYLQKENIIDESGMPKERFSAEFPKEGPSILRIQQVVRGDSAAYFCASSPSLLAGAGEKLFFGSGTQLSVL.

The V and J genes are TRBV6-6 and TRBJ1-5; 7 positions agree with TRBD1. Trimming removed 5 bases from V and 5 bases from J; junction bases left unmatched: 3. Germline V gene lookup returns CDR1 MNHNY and CDR2 SVGAGI (reference sequence). The CDR3 spans 13 residues. The CDR3 DNA is TGTGCCAGCAGTCCCGACAGGGATCAGCCCCAGCATTTT. Its protein product is CASSPDRDQPQHF.

The chain uses TRBV11-3 and TRBJ2-2, with 7 positions matching TRBD2. V trimming: 1 base; J trimming: 4 bases; junction bases outside the gene matches: 6. In germline, CDR1 is SGHNT, CDR2 YENEEA. There are 16 residues in the CDR3. The CDR3 DNA sequence: TGTGCCAGCAGCTTAGCGTCAGGGAGGGCCACCGGGGAGCTGTTTTTT. The encoded protein is CASSLASGRATGELFF.

By its share, this clone is medium-sized. This chain uses TRBV14 with TRBJ1-2; possible D gene TRBD1, 5 bases. Trimming removed 2 bases at V and 8 bases at J, with 15 bases between. Looked up from germline, CDR1 is SGHDN and CDR2 is FVKESK. The CDR3 spans 14 residues. In DNA form, the CDR3 reads TGTGCCAGCAGCCAATACAGCCCGGGGGAAGGCTACACCTTC. Translated: CASSQYSPGEGYTF.

The chain is built from TRBV5-4 and TRBJ1-1; weak D call: TRBD1 (6 bases). CDR3 length: 13 amino acids. Germline assignment: CDR1 SGHNT and CDR2 YYREEE (reference sequence). V lost 1 base, J lost 9 bases, and 13 bases lay in between. CDR3 sequence (DNA): TGTGCCAGCAGCTTGAGTGGGACACAGAAAGCTTTCTTT. As protein: CASSLSGTQKAFF.

On this clone: One end of the junction varies from germline; a read error may be responsible. The chain is built from TRBV7-7 and TRBJ2-1; 10 nucleotides align to TRBD2. CDR1 and CDR2 (germline): SSHAT, FNYEAQ (reference sequence). The CDR3 runs to 15 residues. The CDR3 DNA reads as TGTGCTAGCAGTCCTAGCGGGAGTTTTTACAATGAGCAGTTCTTC. Residues: CASSPSGSFYNEQFF.

The rearrangement uses TRBV5-1 and TRBJ1-1; D not resolved. V was shortened by 1 base and J by 5 bases, with 12 bases between the two germline ends. Per germline, CDR1 SGHRS and CDR2 YFSETQ. This CDR3 comprises 14 residues. The CDR3 reads CASSLWDTQTEAFF. CDR3 in DNA: TGCGCCAGCAGCTTGTGGGATACGCAAACTGAAGCTTTCTTT.

The V call is TRBV21-1, the J call TRBJ1-2; TRBD1, the table's D call, was not compared with the DNA. TRBV21-1 is listed as a pseudogene. This CDR3 region has 13 residues. This CDR3 is CASSKGTAGGYTF. Here the CDR3 DNA reads TGTGCCAGCAGCAAAGGGACAGCCGGAGGCTACACCTTC.

This clone showed up many times. This rearrangement joins TRBV6-5 to TRBJ1-1; D gene unclear. Trimming took off 4 bases at V and 4 bases at J, with 4 bases between the two ends. This CDR3 spans 11 amino acids. Germline V gene lookup returns CDR1 MNHEY and CDR2 SVGAGI. CDR3 amino acids: CASSSLTEAFF. The CDR3 DNA reads TGTGCCAGCAGTTCCCTCACTGAAGCTTTCTTT.